These 27 T cell receptor beta chains were sequenced from one sample in a study of OX40 agonist ivuxolimab in advanced cancers. Profiling relied on immunoSEQ multiplex PCR, and the TCRdb table lists in-frame clones only, not all of them. Of about 73,000 clones in the sample, 92% are singletons; the top ten hold roughly 10%. The source was CD4+ or CD8+ T cells sorted from blood, collected in a trial of the OX40 agonist ivuxolimab. The receptors were sampled from an adult with an advanced solid tumor such as melanoma, head and neck, liver or kidney cancer.

The J gene is TRBJ1-1, the V gene TRBV5-6, with D perhaps TRBD1 (5 bases). The CDR3 runs to 16 residues. The germline gives CDR1 SGHDT, CDR2 YYEEEE. V was trimmed by 0 bases and J by 2 bases, leaving 14 bases between them. CDR3 in DNA: TGTGCCAGCAGCTTGGCCAGGAGGGGCCTAAACACTGAAGCTTTCTTT. Encoded protein: CASSLARRGLNTEAFF. Together with reference TRBV5-6 and TRBJ1-1, the CDR3 gives the full variable domain: DAGVTQSPTHLIKTRGQQVTLRCSPKSGHDTVSWYQQALGQGPQFIFQYYEEEERQRGNFPDRFSGHQFPNYSSELNVNALLLGDSALYLCASSLARRGLNTEAFFGQGTRLTVV.

V and J are TRBV4-3 and TRBJ1-1, with unresolved D. Per germline, CDR1 LGHNA and CDR2 YSLEER. The CDR3 extends over 15 amino acids. The V gene lost 0 bases and the J gene lost 8 bases, with 16 bases spanning the gap. The CDR3 sequence: CASSQDRAGFGEAFF. The CDR3 DNA reads as TGCGCCAGCAGCCAAGATCGGGCGGGCTTCGGGGAAGCTTTCTTT.

As to this clone: The CDR3 does not close with the conserved phenylalanine or tryptophan, likely indicating a read error. The limits of the CDR3 on the DNA are not certain, so only TCRdb's listed CDR3 is given. V and J are TRBV6-5 and TRBJ2-7; the table's TRBD2 call for D was not verified on the DNA. The germline V gene encodes CDR1 MNHEY and CDR2 SVGAGI. The CDR3 is 8 amino acids long, termini counted. The CDR3 here is CASSYSPR.

The chain employs TRBV6-9 and TRBJ1-2; D uncertain. With 4 bases removed from V and 6 bases from J, the gap between germline ends came to 9 bases. From germline, CDR1 is MNHGY and CDR2 SVAAGI. The CDR3 is made up of 12 amino acids. The CDR3 sequence is CASSLGEDGYTF. CDR3 DNA: TGTGCCAGCAGTTTGGGTGAGGATGGCTACACCTTC.

This chain links TRBV27 with TRBJ2-3, with D possibly matching TRBD1 (6 bases). V gave up 4 bases and J gave up 0 bases, with 11 bases separating them. Germline CDR1 MNHEY, CDR2 SMNVEV (reference sequence). This CDR3 is 15 amino acids long. The CDR3 DNA is TGTGCCAGCAGTTCGCCCACAGGGAGCACAGATACGCAGTATTTT. This sequence encodes CASSSPTGSTDTQYF.

This chain uses TRBV9 with TRBJ1-4; D perhaps matches TRBD1 (6 bases). From germline, CDR1 is SGDLS and CDR2 YYNGEE. The CDR3 runs to 14 residues. Trimming pared 3 bases from V and 7 bases from J, leaving 13 bases between. The CDR3 here is CASSAWGGREKLFF. In DNA, the CDR3 is TGTGCCAGCAGCGCCTGGGGGGGCCGTGAAAAACTGTTTTTT.

V is TRBV27 and J is TRBJ2-7, with TRBD1 matching over 9 bases. The V gene end was trimmed by 8 bases and the J gene end by 4 bases; junction bases not matched to a gene: 3. CDR3 size: 12 residues. Germline assignment: CDR1 MNHEY and CDR2 SMNVEV (reference sequence). DNA for the CDR3: TGTGCCAGCGGGACAGGGCTTTACGAGCAGTACTTC. It encodes CASGTGLYEQYF.

CDR3 protein: CASSLVVGEGPSRELFF. CDR3 DNA: TGTGCCAGCAGCTTAGTGGTCGGGGAAGGCCCCAGCAGGGAGCTGTTTTTT. This chain connects TRBV11-2 to TRBJ2-2, with TRBD2 as a possible D gene (5 bases). The CDR3 has 17 amino acids. V lost 1 base and J lost 9, with 21 bases in between. Germline V gives CDR1 SGHAT, CDR2 FQNNGV.

The chain combines TRBV9 with TRBJ1-3; D gene ambiguous. Trimming took off 0 bases at V and 4 bases at J, with 14 bases between the two ends. The CDR3 length is 16 residues. CDR1 is SGDLS, CDR2 YYNGEE, per germline. The CDR3 region has the DNA TGTGCCAGCAGCGTAGGGTTAGCTACAACCGGAAACACCATATATTTT. Its protein is CASSVGLATTGNTIYF.

The sample holds one count of this clone. The rearrangement joins TRBV7-3 to TRBJ2-5; 12 bases match TRBD2. Germline loops: CDR1 SGHTA, CDR2 FQGTGA. With V trimmed by 4 bases and J by 5 bases, 5 bases remained unmatched. This CDR3 region has 15 residues. The CDR3 DNA reads as TGTGCCAGCAGCTCTAGCGGGGGGGCCGTTGAGACCCAGTACTTC. It specifies CASSSSGGAVETQYF.

DNA of the CDR3: TGCGCCAGCAGCCAGACCGGGACAATCTACGAGCAGTACTTC. Translation: CASSQTGTIYEQYF. The V call is TRBV4-1, the J call TRBJ2-7, with D possibly being TRBD1 (6 bases). CDR1 and CDR2 from the germline V gene are MGHRA and YSYEKL. This CDR3 region has 14 residues. V dropped 3 bases and J dropped 3 bases, with 12 bases sitting between them.

The genes are TRBV9 and TRBJ2-5; possible D gene TRBD2, 5 bases. Germline V lookup: CDR1 SGDLS, CDR2 YYNGEE. V dropped 2 bases and J dropped 2 bases, with 10 bases sitting between them. The CDR3 covers 14 residues. This chain's CDR3 is CASSVRSGQETQYF. The CDR3 DNA is TGTGCCAGCAGCGTGAGATCGGGGCAAGAGACCCAGTACTTC.

The rearrangement links TRBV29-1 to TRBJ1-2; D gene unclear. The germline CDR1 and CDR2 sequences are SQVTM and ANQGSEA. V shed 7 bases and J shed 6 bases, with 12 bases lying between them. This CDR3 comprises 11 residues. Here the CDR3 DNA reads TGCAGCGCTAAGGGTAGGGATGGCTACACCTTC. Translating gives CSAKGRDGYTF. Drawing the rest from reference TRBV29-1 and TRBJ1-2, the complete variable domain is SAVISQKPSRDICQRGTSLTIQCQVDSQVTMMFWYRQQPGQSLTLIATANQGSEATYESGFVIDKFPISRPNLTFSTLTVSNMSPEDSSIYLCSAKGRDGYTFGSGTRLTVV.

Of note for this clone: In the same sample, other DNA sequences code for this CDR3. The CDR3 DNA is TGTGCCAGCAGCCCCTGGGGGGGTTACGAGCAGTACTTC. It translates to CASSPWGGYEQYF. This sequence joins TRBV27 and TRBJ2-7, with 7 bases aligning to TRBD2. After removal of 6 bases from V and 4 bases from J, the junction contained 6 bases not matched to a gene. Germline V CDR1 and CDR2: MNHEY, SMNVEV (reference sequence). The CDR3 has 13 amino acids.

The chain has TRBV14 and TRBJ1-4, with D possibly TRBD1 on 6 matching bases. This CDR3 comprises 14 residues. Germline loops: CDR1 SGHDN, CDR2 FVKESK. The V end lost 4 bases, the J end lost 4 bases, and 10 bases lay between the germline ends. The CDR3 region has the DNA TGTGCCAGCAGCCTGACAGGTCATAATGAAAAACTGTTTTTT. This gives the protein CASSLTGHNEKLFF. The whole variable domain, remainder taken from reference TRBV14 and TRBJ1-4, is EAGVTQFPSHSVIEKGQTVTLRCDPISGHDNLYWYRRVMGKEIKFLLHFVKESKQDESGMPNNRFLAERTGGTYSTLKVQPAELEDSGVYFCASSLTGHNEKLFFGSGTQLSVL.

CDR3: CASSLEAGMNTEAFF. For the CDR3, the DNA is TGTGCCAGCAGCTTGGAGGCAGGCATGAACACTGAAGCTTTCTTT. The chain couples TRBV5-4 to TRBJ1-1; no clear D gene. V was shortened by 0 bases and J by 0 bases, with 9 bases between the two germline ends. Germline loops: CDR1 SGHNT, CDR2 YYREEE (reference sequence). The CDR3 length is 15 residues.

This chain links TRBV2 with TRBJ1-6, with 8 nucleotides matching TRBD1. The CDR3 is made up of 15 amino acids. V lost 6 bases, J lost 7 bases, and 8 bases stayed unmatched. Germline-derived CDR1 and CDR2 are SNHLY and FYNNEI. This CDR3 is CASRARTGLNSPLHF. Written as DNA, the CDR3 is TGTGCCAGCAGAGCTCGGACAGGGCTGAATTCACCCCTCCACTTT.

The chain uses TRBV6-5 and TRBJ1-3, with D tentatively TRBD1 (5 bases). With 6 bases removed from V and 0 bases from J, the gap between germline ends came to 12 bases. Looked up from germline, CDR1 is MNHEY and CDR2 is SVGAGI. The CDR3 sequence is 15 residues long. The CDR3 bases are TGTGCCAGCAGCCCTTCAGGGTCCTCTGGAAACACCATATATTTT. Translation gives CASSPSGSSGNTIYF.

The chain recombines TRBV7-6 with TRBJ2-5; weak D call: TRBD1 (5 bases). Germline CDR1 and CDR2: SGHVS and FNYEAQ. The ends were cut back, 4 bases at V and 4 bases at J, with 13 bases in the middle. This CDR3 region has 14 residues. CDR3 sequence: CASSSLREVETQYF. CDR3 bases: TGTGCCAGCAGCTCCCTCAGGGAAGTAGAGACCCAGTACTTC.

The V call is TRBV13, the J call TRBJ1-1, with no clear D. CDR1 PRHDT and CDR2 FYEKMQ come from the germline V gene (reference sequence). CDR3 size: 15 residues. V was shortened by 5 bases and J by 0 bases, with 13 bases between the two germline ends. The CDR3 loop reads CASSPPRGLNTEAFF. CDR3 in DNA: TGTGCCAGCAGCCCCCCGCGAGGGCTGAACACTGAAGCTTTCTTT.

This clone was counted a single time. This rearrangement joins TRBV5-6 to TRBJ2-1; tentatively, D is TRBD1 or TRBD2 (6 bases each). This CDR3 is built from 16 residues. From germline, CDR1 is SGHDT and CDR2 YYEEEE. Trimming removed 0 bases at V and 2 bases at J, with 12 bases between. The CDR3 here is CASSLALGGAYNEQFF. The CDR3 DNA follows: TGTGCCAGCAGCTTGGCACTGGGGGGCGCCTACAATGAGCAGTTCTTC.

The CDR3 bases are TGCGCCAGCAGCCAAGCTTCAAGCGGGGCCACCTACGAGCAGTACTTC. Translation gives CASSQASSGATYEQYF. The genes are TRBV4-1 and TRBJ2-7; 7 bases match TRBD2. The ends lost 1 base at V and 2 bases at J; junction bases unmatched: 8. The CDR3 has 16 residues. CDR1 and CDR2 from the germline V gene are MGHRA and YSYEKL.

The chain employs TRBV19 and TRBJ1-5; the D is unclear. The CDR3 sequence is 15 residues long. The V end lost 1 base, the J end lost 0 bases, and 7 bases lay between the germline ends. Germline V CDR1 and CDR2: LNHDA, SQIVND (reference sequence). This chain's CDR3 is CASSIVYSSNQPQHF. CDR3 nucleotide sequence: TGTGCCAGTAGTATAGTGTACAGTAGCAATCAGCCCCAGCATTTT. The full variable domain, with the rest looked up from reference TRBV19 and TRBJ1-5, is DGGITQSPKYLFRKEGQNVTLSCEQNLNHDAMYWYRQDPGQGLRLIYYSQIVNDFQKGDIAEGYSVSREKKESFPLTVTSAQKNPTAFYLCASSIVYSSNQPQHFGDGTRLSIL.

J is TRBJ1-1 and V is TRBV19; D possibly corresponds to TRBD1 (6 bases). Deletions cut 6 bases from V and 3 bases from J, with 17 bases between. The CDR3 consists of 15 residues. Germline V gene sequence: CDR1 LNHDA, CDR2 SQIVND (reference sequence). CDR3 DNA: TGTGCCAGTAGATATGCCACGGGGGCCGACACTGAAGCTTTCTTT. Translating gives CASRYATGADTEAFF.

The chain is built from TRBV27 and TRBJ2-1; 8 nucleotides agree with TRBD2. CDR1 and CDR2 (germline): MNHEY, SMNVEV (reference sequence). With V trimmed by 5 bases and J by 4 bases, 10 bases remained unmatched. CDR3 length: 16 amino acids. CDR3 nucleotides: TGTGCCAGCAGTCCAAGCCGGGGGGGCCAGTACAATGAGCAGTTCTTC. Its protein product is CASSPSRGGQYNEQFF.

This rearrangement joins TRBV15 to TRBJ2-5, with a weak D call TRBD2 (6 bases). Looked up from germline, CDR1 is LNHNV and CDR2 is YYDKDF (reference sequence). The CDR3 is 15 amino acids. The V gene lost 0 bases and the J gene lost 2 bases, with 10 bases spanning the gap. CDR3 protein: CATSRDEEGQETQYF. CDR3 DNA: TGTGCCACCAGCAGAGACGAGGAGGGGCAAGAGACCCAGTACTTC.

This chain joins TRBV10-1 and TRBJ1-5; no clear D gene. Trimming shortened V by 3 bases and J by 3 bases, and 9 bases separated the two germline ends. Germline CDR1 is WNHNN and CDR2 is SYGVQD (reference sequence). CDR3 size: 14 residues. CDR3 bases: TGCGCCAGCAGTGAACAGCGAGACAATCAGCCCCAGCATTTT. As protein: CASSEQRDNQPQHF.